Below are 13 T cell receptor beta chains sequenced from a single sample in a study of T cell repertoires in cytomegalovirus infection. MiXCR was run by TCRdb on the reads, yielding one entry per CDR3 protein. The sample carries 250,000 or so distinct CDR3 sequences, more than 15% recorded once. Sequencing used CD8+ T cells from PBMCs. The receptors here all came from a human donor in good health (CMV status not recorded). Some clones in this sample may be carry-over from other donors' samples.

The V and J genes are TRBV27 and TRBJ2-1, with 9 positions matching TRBD2. V lost 5 bases to trimming and J lost 9 bases; unmatched junction nucleotides: 11. In germline, CDR1 is MNHEY, CDR2 SMNVEV (reference sequence). CDR3 length equals 15 residues. The DNA of the CDR3 is TGTGCCAGCAGTCCGGCGGGGGGGCCGGGGGGTGAGCAGTTCTTC. Translating it yields CASSPAGGPGGEQFF.

This clonotype came up many times. The rearrangement joins TRBV7-9 to TRBJ2-1; 8 bases map to TRBD1. This CDR3 region has 16 residues. J gave up 8 bases and V 5 bases, and 14 bases lay outside the gene matches. Germline loops: CDR1 SEHNR, CDR2 FQNEAQ (reference sequence). CDR3 DNA: TGTGCCAGCAGCCATACAACCGACAGGGGTAGGGATGAGCAGTTCTTC. Its protein is CASSHTTDRGRDEQFF.

A few counts support this clonotype. The J gene is TRBJ1-4, the V gene TRBV25-1; no definite D call. The V gene's germline CDR1 is MGHDK and CDR2 SYGVNS. The V gene lost 7 bases and the J gene lost 3 bases, with 18 bases spanning the gap. The CDR3 is 16 residues long. CDR3 DNA: TGTGCCAGCAAGGGCCCCGATCTGAGGGCTAATGAAAAACTGTTTTTT. Its translation is CASKGPDLRANEKLFF.

This clonotype has a count of ten or more. This chain links TRBV4-1 with TRBJ2-2, with unresolved D. The CDR3 contains 15 residues. The V gene's germline CDR1 is MGHRA and CDR2 YSYEKL. The V end was cut by 5 bases, the J end by 0 bases, with 10 bases between. CDR3 coding DNA: TGCGCCAGCAGCTCCACAGTTGCGAACACCGGGGAGCTGTTTTTT. Translating it yields CASSSTVANTGELFF.

This clonotype was seen ten or more times. The rearrangement links TRBV7-2 to TRBJ2-1; tentative D call: TRBD1 (6 bases). Germline CDR1 is SGHTA and CDR2 is FQGNSA. This CDR3 comprises 12 residues. Trimming removed 5 bases at V and 8 bases at J, with 10 bases between. DNA for the CDR3: TGTGCCAGCAGCACCCACAGGGATGAGCAGTTCTTC. This sequence encodes CASSTHRDEQFF. The full variable domain, in which reference TRBV7-2 and TRBJ2-1 provide the parts outside the CDR3, is GAGVSQSPSNKVTEKGKDVELRCDPISGHTALYWYRQSLGQGLEFLIYFQGNSAPDKSGLPSDRFSAERTGGSVSTLTIQRTQQEDSAVYLCASSTHRDEQFFGPGTRLTVL.

This clonotype was counted many times. The V and J genes are TRBV15 and TRBJ1-5; D gene unclear. The V gene lost 0 bases and the J gene lost 6 bases, with 27 bases spanning the gap. Germline V gene sequence: CDR1 LNHNV, CDR2 YYDKDF (reference sequence). This CDR3 has 20 amino acids. CDR3 protein: CATSRDSPLGSRGQTQPQHF. DNA of the CDR3: TGTGCCACCAGCAGAGATAGTCCGTTGGGGTCGCGGGGTCAAACTCAGCCCCAGCATTTT.

This clonotype has just a few counts. V and J are TRBV5-6 and TRBJ2-5; D possibly matches TRBD1 or TRBD2 (5 bases each). The length of the CDR3 is 15 residues. CDR1 and CDR2 from the germline V gene are SGHDT and YYEEEE. V was pared by 4 bases and J by 7 bases, with 20 bases between. This CDR3 reads CASSLSGTYFGTQYF. CDR3 DNA: TGTGCCAGCAGCCTCTCCGGGACCTATTTTGGGACCCAGTACTTC.

There are a few counts of this clonotype. The chain employs TRBV19 and TRBJ2-1; tentative D call: TRBD2 (7 bases). Trimming took 3 bases from V and 8 from J, leaving 17 bases between them. Germline V gives CDR1 LNHDA, CDR2 SQIVND (reference sequence). There are 15 residues in the CDR3. CDR3 nucleotides: TGTGCCAGTAGTATTGTTATCGGGGGGCGCGATGAGCAGTTCTTC. Translating it yields CASSIVIGGRDEQFF.

A few counts support this clonotype. The gene calls are TRBV5-1 and TRBJ2-3; TRBD2 matches 9 bases. The CDR3 loop spans 19 amino acids. Germline CDR1 SGHRS, CDR2 YFSETQ. With 4 bases clipped from V and 2 bases from J, the junction kept 17 bases outside the gene matches. In nucleotides, the CDR3 is TGCGCCAGCAGCCCCTTGCCGACAGCGACTAGCGGCCTCACAGATACGCAGTATTTT. This encodes CASSPLPTATSGLTDTQYF.

This clonotype was detected a few times. The genes are TRBV13 and TRBJ2-3; no clear D gene. This CDR3 has 14 residues. With 5 bases removed from V and 1 base from J, the gap between germline ends came to 10 bases. Germline CDR1 is PRHDT and CDR2 is FYEKMQ (reference sequence). Here the CDR3 reads CASSQDPRTDTQYF. The CDR3 DNA is TGTGCCAGCAGCCAAGACCCCCGCACAGATACGCAGTATTTT.

The rearrangement links TRBV2 to TRBJ1-5; the D gene is possibly TRBD1 (6 bases). V dropped 6 bases and J dropped 3 bases, with 12 bases sitting between them. The length of the CDR3 is 14 residues. Germline V gene sequence: CDR1 SNHLY, CDR2 FYNNEI. The CDR3 nucleotides read TGTGCCAGCAGGGTGGGGGCGCTCAATCAGCCCCAGCATTTT. Its protein product is CASRVGALNQPQHF.

CDR3: CSASLRTGGEGWSGQNIQYF. The DNA for the CDR3 is TGCAGTGCTAGTTTACGGACAGGGGGCGAGGGATGGTCGGGCCAAAACATTCAGTACTTC. The J gene is TRBJ2-4, the V gene TRBV20-1, with TRBD1 identical over 11 bases. Germline-derived CDR1 and CDR2 are DFQATT and SNEGSKA (reference sequence). The trim removed 3 bases at V and 5 bases at J, leaving 21 bases unmatched. CDR3 size: 20 residues.

The chain joins TRBV2 to TRBJ2-6; 7 nucleotides line up with TRBD1. This CDR3 is 18 amino acids long. With 6 bases clipped from V and 0 bases from J, the junction kept 11 bases outside the gene matches. Germline V gives CDR1 SNHLY, CDR2 FYNNEI. CDR3 sequence (DNA): TGTGCCAGCAGAGATCTCCTGACAGGGCGCTCTGGGGCCAACGTCCTGACTTTC. This codes for CASRDLLTGRSGANVLTF.